Presented here are 5 T cell receptor beta chains from one specimen sequenced in a study of a mutant IDH1 vaccine in newly diagnosed glioma. These receptors lack a known antigen. Assay used: immunoSEQ multiplex PCR; TCRdb lists only in-frame clones, some missing. The data show around 30,000 clones, with roughly 90% seen just once and about 2.3% held by the top ten. Regarding time point: week 47, end of study. One vaccine dose held 300 ug of mutant IDH1 20-mer peptide and came with topical imiquimod. This specimen was PBMCs, taken from a glioma patient whose treatment included an IDH1 peptide vaccine. The receptors derive from a man aged 35-49 years with glioma.

Written as DNA, the CDR3 is TGTGCCAGCAGCCGTACAAGGGACCGCAATCAGCCCCAGCATTTT. Translated, it gives CASSRTRDRNQPQHF. This rearrangement joins TRBV16 to TRBJ1-5; possibly TRBD1 for D (5 bases). V shed 4 bases and J shed 2 bases, with 12 bases lying between them. This CDR3 comprises 15 residues. Germline CDR1 KGHSY, CDR2 FQNENV.

The chain joins TRBV20-1 to TRBJ1-1; 9 nucleotides align to TRBD1. From germline, CDR1 is DFQATT and CDR2 SNEGSKA (reference sequence). V lost 3 bases, J lost 11 bases, and 4 bases stayed unmatched. This CDR3 contains 11 residues. The CDR3 nucleotides read TGCAGTGCTAGGGGACAGGGTGTGGCTTTCTTT. Encoded protein: CSARGQGVAFF.

This chain uses TRBV25-1 with TRBJ1-2; 8 bases map to TRBD1. V shed 3 bases and J 5 bases; nucleotides not matched to a gene: 11. The CDR3 is 16 residues long. Germline CDR1 reads MGHDK; CDR2 reads SYGVNS. The CDR3 protein is CASSERQGASRYGYTF. The CDR3 DNA reads as TGTGCCAGCAGTGAGCGGCAGGGGGCATCTCGGTATGGCTACACCTTC.

The rearrangement joins TRBV10-1 to TRBJ1-5, with D uncertain. The germline gives CDR1 WNHNN, CDR2 SYGVQD (reference sequence). CDR3 length: 14 amino acids. V gave up 7 bases and J gave up 3 bases, with 13 bases separating them. The CDR3 reads CASIPNADNQPQHF. Here the CDR3 DNA reads TGCGCCAGCATTCCGAACGCGGACAATCAGCCCCAGCATTTT.

V gene TRBV11-2 combines with J gene TRBJ2-1; 9 bases are a match to TRBD2. Germline CDR1 and CDR2: SGHAT and FQNNGV. CDR3 length: 15 residues. V dropped 6 bases and J dropped 1; count of bases not matched to a gene: 4. CDR3 protein: CASSFSGSSYNEQFF. The CDR3 nucleotides are TGTGCCAGCAGTTTTAGCGGGAGTTCCTACAATGAGCAGTTCTTC.